Presented here are 21 T cell receptor beta chains from one specimen sequenced in a study of blood T cells in healthy people across ages (dated by TCRdb to 2014 to 2015). Library preparation employed 5' RACE. TCRdb shows the sequencer as Illumina HiSeq 2500. The second PCR ran for about 6 to 12 cycles and used a J-beta primer mix along with a sample-barcoded 5' primer. The public reads were quality trimmed at Q25 with fastp and then assembled into clones with MiXCR by TCRdb, keeping productive beta chains. For every CDR3 protein sequence, its rows merge into one entry that carries the most common genes and DNA. This sample is represented by 630,000 or so distinct CDR3 sequences; approximately 30% of them were singletons. 15% to 19% of the sample is taken by the ten largest. Sequenced sample: blood. These receptors were collected from a woman older than 75 in good health.

This clonotype was picked up many times. The chain has TRBV6-5 and TRBJ1-4; possible D gene TRBD1, 6 bases. The CDR3 runs 14 residues. V lost 6 bases and J 5 bases, leaving 13 bases between the germline ends. Per the germline V gene, CDR1 is MNHEY and CDR2 is SVGAGI. CDR3 in DNA: TGTGCCAGCAGAAAACAGGGAAGAAATGAAAAACTGTTTTTT. Protein product: CASRKQGRNEKLFF.

The gene calls are TRBV6-1 and TRBJ1-1, with a possible D match to TRBD1 (5 bases). Germline V gene lookup returns CDR1 MNHNS and CDR2 SASEGT. The CDR3 covers 13 residues. Between the trimmed V and J ends, which lost 4 bases and 6 bases, there was a span of 12 bases. The CDR3 reads CASSGGDLAEAFF. The CDR3 region has the DNA TGTGCCAGCAGTGGAGGGGATCTCGCTGAAGCTTTCTTT.

There are a few counts of this clonotype. This chain joins TRBV5-1 and TRBJ1-1; D uncertain. Trimming stripped 5 bases from V and 3 bases from J, with 14 bases between. The germline V gene has CDR1 SGHRS and CDR2 YFSETQ. The CDR3 length is 14 residues. The CDR3 sequence: CASRARSGDTEAFF. In nucleotides, the CDR3 is TGCGCCAGCAGGGCCAGGAGTGGTGACACTGAAGCTTTCTTT.

This clonotype was seen at least ten times. This chain uses TRBV7-2 with TRBJ1-2; D perhaps matches TRBD1 (5 bases). Trimming stripped 3 bases from V and 6 bases from J, with 17 bases between. Germline CDR1 reads SGHTA; CDR2 reads FQGNSA. This CDR3 region has 15 residues. The CDR3 DNA sequence: TGTGCCAGCAGCTTCTACGCCGGGGCCGATGATGGCTACACCTTC. Its protein product is CASSFYAGADDGYTF. Combining the CDR3 with reference TRBV7-2 and TRBJ1-2 gives the whole variable domain GAGVSQSPSNKVTEKGKDVELRCDPISGHTALYWYRQSLGQGLEFLIYFQGNSAPDKSGLPSDRFSAERTGGSVSTLTIQRTQQEDSAVYLCASSFYAGADDGYTFGSGTRLTVV.

This clonotype was seen at least ten times. The CDR3 loop is CSARSATRDRRDTQYF. CDR3 DNA: TGCAGTGCTAGAAGCGCGACCCGGGACAGGAGAGATACGCAGTATTTT. The chain has TRBV20-1 and TRBJ2-3, with 8 bases identical to TRBD1. The V and J ends lost 2 bases and 5 bases, in that order; junction bases with no gene match: 12. This CDR3 spans 16 amino acids. CDR1 and CDR2 (germline): DFQATT, SNEGSKA (reference sequence).

This chain joins TRBV29-1 and TRBJ2-5; 11 nucleotides align to TRBD1. The DNA end favors TRBJ2-7, so the J call may be wrong. CDR1 is SQVTM and CDR2 is ANQGSEA in the germline V gene. The CDR3 loop spans 14 amino acids. DNA for the CDR3: TGCAGCGTTGGAGGGACAGGGGGTCTCTACGAGCAGTACTTC. Protein: CSVGGTGGLYEQYF.

Points on this clonotype: Germline and junction disagree at one end, which may indicate a read error. The chain is built from TRBV7-9 and TRBJ1-4; possible D gene TRBD1, 5 bases. The CDR3 spans 16 residues. The germline V gene has CDR1 SEHNR and CDR2 FQNEAQ (reference sequence). The CDR3 loop reads CANSPTGRGSNEKLFF. The DNA for the CDR3 is TGTGCCAACAGCCCTACCGGGAGGGGCTCTAATGAAAAACTGTTTTTT. Filled out from reference TRBV7-9 and TRBJ1-4, the complete variable domain reads DTGVSQNPRHKITKRGQNVTFRCDPISEHNRLYWYRQTLGQGPEFLTYFQNEAQLEKSRLLSDRFSAERPKGSFSTLEIQRTEQGDSAMYLCANSPTGRGSNEKLFFGSGTQLSVL.

Many counts were recorded for this clonotype. The gene calls are TRBV10-3 and TRBJ1-5, with D possibly TRBD1 on 6 matching bases. The CDR3 contains 18 residues. Germline CDR1 ENHRY, CDR2 SYGVKD. V was pared by 0 bases and J by 6 bases, with 21 bases between. The CDR3 coding sequence is TGTGCCATCAGTGAGTCGAGATGGGGGGGCGCAGGGATTCAGCCCCAGCATTTT. This sequence encodes CAISESRWGGAGIQPQHF.

The gene calls are TRBV12-3 or TRBV12-4 and TRBJ2-7; 13 nucleotides line up with TRBD2. The DNA matches TRBJ2-5 better at its end, which makes the J call doubtful. This CDR3 comprises 16 residues. CDR3 nucleotides: TGTGCCAGCAGTCAGACTAGCGGGGGGCCGGTAGAGACCCAGTACTTC. The encoded protein is CASSQTSGGPVETQYF.

This clonotype was recorded many times. The J gene is TRBJ2-2, the V gene TRBV15; no firm D call. Germline V gene data show CDR1 as LNHNV and CDR2 as YYDKDF (reference sequence). This CDR3 is 12 amino acids long. The V end lost 1 base, the J end lost 7 bases, and 4 bases lay between the germline ends. The CDR3 here is CATSRVGGELFF. The CDR3, as DNA: TGTGCCACCAGCAGAGTAGGCGGGGAGCTGTTTTTT.

With respect to this clonotype: This could be a read error, since a much larger clone is one nucleotide away. The V call is TRBV20-1, the J call TRBJ2-5; D is unresolved. This CDR3 has 12 amino acids. CDR1 and CDR2 from the germline V gene are DFQATT and SNEGSKA (reference sequence). Trimming cost V 3 bases and J 5 bases, with 10 bases left between them. CDR3 in amino acids: CSASPTSETQYF. DNA for the CDR3: TGCAGTGCTAGTCCAACAAGTGAGACCCAGTACTTC.

This clonotype was detected ten times or more. The chain joins TRBV5-1 to TRBJ1-2; weak D call: TRBD1 (5 bases). There are 13 residues in the CDR3. CDR1 and CDR2 (germline): SGHRS, YFSETQ. Trimming shortened V by 4 bases and J by 6 bases, and 13 bases separated the two germline ends. The CDR3 sequence is CASSEGIRDGYTF. The CDR3 nucleotides read TGCGCCAGCAGCGAGGGGATCCGGGATGGCTACACCTTC.

This clonotype appeared many times. The rearrangement links TRBV27 to TRBJ2-3; D possibly uses TRBD1 or TRBD2 (5 bases each). V was clipped by 6 bases and J by 4 bases, with 14 bases between them. Germline values: CDR1 MNHEY, CDR2 SMNVEV (reference sequence). CDR3 size: 14 residues. The CDR3 spells CASRWGSRADTQYF. The CDR3 nucleotides read TGTGCCAGCAGATGGGGGAGTAGGGCAGATACGCAGTATTTT.

Concerning this clonotype: This sequence may be a read error, since a much larger clone differs from it by one base. The chain joins TRBV7-2 to TRBJ2-7, with 7 bases aligning to TRBD2. In germline, CDR1 is SGHTA, CDR2 FQGNSA. This CDR3 comprises 15 residues. V trimming: 0 bases; J trimming: 7 bases; junction bases outside the gene matches: 9. Here the CDR3 reads CASSLAGLRVHEQYF. CDR3 sequence (DNA): TGTGCCAGCAGCTTAGCGGGACTAAGGGTGCATGAGCAGTACTTC.

The V gene is TRBV5-6, the J gene TRBJ2-1; 7 bases are shared with TRBD1. The germline gives CDR1 SGHDT, CDR2 YYEEEE. The junction had 11 bases not matched to a gene; V was cut back by 4 bases and J by 7 bases. This CDR3 spans 15 amino acids. CDR3 sequence reads: CASSVRDRILNEQFF. For the CDR3, the DNA is TGTGCCAGCAGCGTCCGGGACAGAATTTTAAATGAGCAGTTCTTC.

The sample holds many counts of this clonotype. The chain has TRBV20-1 and TRBJ2-7, with 8 bases matching TRBD2. The CDR3 runs 13 residues. The V gene end was trimmed by 6 bases and the J gene end by 0 bases; junction bases not matched to a gene: 4. Per germline, CDR1 DFQATT and CDR2 SNEGSKA (reference sequence). The CDR3 loop is CSAGRGASYEQYF. The CDR3 DNA reads as TGCAGTGCGGGGCGGGGGGCCTCCTACGAGCAGTACTTC.

Many counts were recorded for this clonotype. The genes are TRBV9 and TRBJ2-5; D is possibly TRBD2 (6 bases). Trimming took 0 bases from V and 4 from J, leaving 10 bases between them. Per germline, CDR1 SGDLS and CDR2 YYNGEE. The CDR3 runs 14 residues. CDR3 amino acids: CASSVDWGGETQYF. The CDR3 DNA follows: TGTGCCAGCAGCGTAGATTGGGGAGGAGAGACCCAGTACTTC.

This clonotype appeared many times. The chain links TRBV20-1 to TRBJ2-7; the match to TRBD2 covers 8 bases. This CDR3 comprises 14 residues. The V gene's germline CDR1 is DFQATT and CDR2 SNEGSKA (reference sequence). Trimming removed 2 bases from V and 0 bases from J; junction bases left unmatched: 3. CDR3 protein: CSARSGGYSYEQYF. DNA for the CDR3: TGCAGTGCTAGAAGCGGGGGTTACTCCTACGAGCAGTACTTC.

The V call is TRBV10-3, the J call TRBJ2-5, with D tentatively TRBD2 (6 bases). This CDR3 contains 14 residues. Germline CDR1 and CDR2: ENHRY and SYGVKD. Trimming took 5 bases from V and 2 from J, leaving 12 bases between them. The CDR3 nucleotides are TGTGCCATCAGTAACACGGGGAGGCAAGAGACCCAGTACTTC. It yields the protein CAISNTGRQETQYF.

This clonotype was detected ten times or more. V and J are TRBV9 and TRBJ2-3; 10 bases are shared with TRBD1. The CDR3 extends over 15 amino acids. Trimming removed 4 bases from V and 3 bases from J; junction bases left unmatched: 5. From germline, CDR1 is SGDLS and CDR2 YYNGEE. In DNA form, the CDR3 reads TGTGCCAGCAGCTCTAGGACAGGGGGTACAGATACGCAGTATTTT. As protein: CASSSRTGGTDTQYF. Full variable domain (remainder filled in from reference TRBV9 and TRBJ2-3): DSGVTQTPKHLITATGQRVTLRCSPRSGDLSVYWYQQSLDQGLQFLIQYYNGEERAKGNILERFSAQQFPDLHSELNLSSLELGDSALYFCASSSRTGGTDTQYFGPGTRLTVL.

As DNA, the CDR3 is TGCAGCGTCGAACGGGGGGCAGGCGAGCAGTACTTC. Translated: CSVERGAGEQYF. The chain is built from TRBV29-1 and TRBJ2-7, with a tentative D call TRBD2 (7 bases). The CDR3 is 12 residues long. Germline values: CDR1 SQVTM, CDR2 ANQGSEA. V gave up 6 bases and J gave up 6 bases, with 15 bases separating them.